This T cell receptor beta chain came from a study of beta chain features in type 1 diabetes. This CDR3 is 15 amino acids long. Trimming took 4 bases from V and 3 from J, leaving 13 bases between them. CDR1 and CDR2 (germline): SGHDN, FVKESK. This clone was seen ten or more times. No antigen is known for it. Overall study findings and caveats: There was a moderate but significant shortening of TCRB CDR3s in all four CD4+ subsets of Type 1 diabetes patients.

Expressed TCRB transcripts were sequenced because the entire RNA isolate underwent reverse transcription. Generated by immunoSEQ multiplex PCR, the TCRdb table keeps only in-frame clones and is missing some. This table has more than 140,000 clones, approximately 9.8% appearing once. This receptor was identified in a woman in her 40s in good health. Sequenced: central memory CD4+ T cells from blood. This chain connects TRBV14 to TRBJ2-1; no clear D. The CDR3 nucleotides read TGTGCCAGCAGCCGAAGATCCGGTAGCTACAATGAGCAGTTCTTC. Translating gives CASSRRSGSYNEQFF.